The rows below give T cell receptor beta chains drawn from one sample of a study of blood T cell repertoires in COVID-19. Assay: immunoSEQ multiplex PCR; the TCRdb copy retains only in-frame clones and omits some. The repertoire holds around 290,000 clones, with approximately 86% as singletons. The sequenced material came from PBMCs or T cells enriched from blood (not recorded which). The receptors derive from a woman aged 18 to 35 who had recovered from COVID-19. Both conserved end residues are part of each CDR3. Each record gives: D gene, clone size, V gene, J gene, CDR3 DNA, CDR3 protein. A D gene is named only where the DNA matches it firmly. Some rows have no size entry. The others give once, few or many, or a class for an expanded clone.

TRBD1	-	TRBV9	TRBJ2-7	TGTGCCAGCAGCGCCAAGATACAGGGGCCATTCCACGAGCAGTACTTC	CASSAKIQGPFHEQYF
-	-	TRBV5-1	TRBJ1-2	TGCGCCAGCAGCGGGGTGAATGACAGGACTCCTGGCTATGGCTACACCTTC	CASSGVNDRTPGYGYTF
TRBD2	-	TRBV18	TRBJ2-2	TGTGCCAGCTCACCCGGGACTAGCGGGGGGCCGAACACCGGGGAGCTGTTTTTT	CASSPGTSGGPNTGELFF
TRBD2	once	TRBV29-1	TRBJ2-1	TGCAGCGTTGAGGAGGTTCCGGGACTAGCGGGACTTAAGAGCTCCTACAATGAGCAGTTCTTC	CSVEEVPGLAGLKSSYNEQFF
-	-	TRBV30	TRBJ2-7	TGTGCCTGGAGTGACTTCCAGGGCCCGAGCTCCTACGAGCAGTACTTC	CAWSDFQGPSSYEQYF
TRBD1	few	TRBV18	TRBJ2-7	TGTGCCAGCTCACCGAGGGACAGCTCCTACGAGCAGTACTTC	CASSPRDSSYEQYF
TRBD1	-	TRBV3-1/TRBV3-2	TRBJ2-7	TGTGCCAGCAGAAACGGACAGGGGCTCGAGCAGTACTTC	CASRNGQGLEQYF
TRBD2	-	TRBV4-1	TRBJ2-5	TGCGCCAGCAGCCAAGCAGTAACTAGCGGGGGGACGTACCAAGAGACCCAGTACTTC	CASSQAVTSGGTYQETQYF
-	-	TRBV28	TRBJ2-1	TGTGCCAGCAGCGTCGGGAGTCGAGATGAGCAGTTCTTC	CASSVGSRDEQFF
-	-	TRBV3-1/TRBV3-2	TRBJ1-2	TGTGCCAGCAGCCCCCTGGGGGGTGTCTATGGCTACACCTTC	CASSPLGGVYGYTF
-	once	TRBV29-1	TRBJ1-4	TGCAGCGCCGGAGAAACTCAGGAAAAACTGTTTTTT	CSAGETQEKLFF
-	few	TRBV7-9	TRBJ1-5	TGTGCCAGCAGCTTACAGACAGACTCCCAGCATTTT	CASSLQTDSQHF
TRBD1	-	TRBV9	TRBJ1-6	TGTGCCAGCAGCGTAGGAGGACAGGGGCAACTCCACTTT	CASSVGGQGQLHF
TRBD1	-	TRBV4-3	TRBJ1-6	TGCGCCAGCAGCCAAGATTTCGCGACAGGGTTAAATTCACCCCTCCACTTT	CASSQDFATGLNSPLHF
-	-	TRBV9	TRBJ1-2	TGTGCCAGCAGCTCCGAGTCGGAGGGTGGATACTATGGCTACACCTTC	CASSSESEGGYYGYTF
-	-	TRBV30	TRBJ1-4	TGTGCCTGGACTTTAACGGGGGGCAAGGAAAAACTGTTTTTT	CAWTLTGGKEKLFF
TRBD2	-	TRBV7-2	TRBJ2-1	TGTGCCAGCAGCCCCCAAGGGTCTCTAGCGGGAGTAAATGAGCAGTTCTTC	CASSPQGSLAGVNEQFF
-	-	TRBV28	TRBJ2-7	TGTGCCAGCAGTTTATACGGGATAGTACGTGAGCAGTACTTC	CASSLYGIVREQYF
-	-	TRBV7-9	TRBJ2-1	TGTGCCAGCAGCTCCAGGGGACCCTTTGGCAATGAGCAGTTCTTC	CASSSRGPFGNEQFF
-	-	TRBV4-3	TRBJ1-1	TGCGCCAGCAGCCAAGATAAAAGGCAGGGAACTGAAGCTTTCTTT	CASSQDKRQGTEAFF
TRBD2	-	TRBV7-2	TRBJ2-1	TGTGCCAGCAGCCCCCGACTAGCGGGAGGAGTTGAGCAGTTCTTC	CASSPRLAGGVEQFF
-	-	TRBV4-1	TRBJ2-7	TGCGCCAGCAGCCAAGATAGGTGGAGTGTCGACGGCCGCGAGCAGTACTTC	CASSQDRWSVDGREQYF
TRBD2	-	TRBV5-1	TRBJ2-3	TGCGCCAGCAGCCGGTTAGCGGGAGGGCCCACAGATACGCAGTATTTT	CASSRLAGGPTDTQYF
-	-	TRBV7-9	TRBJ1-1	TGTGCCAGCAAGTTACGGGGTATCACTGAAGCTTTCTTT	CASKLRGITEAFF
TRBD2	-	TRBV7-8	TRBJ2-1	TGTGCCAGCAGCCTCGCCCTCGGGGGGGGTAACAATGAGCAGTTCTTC	CASSLALGGGNNEQFF
TRBD1	-	TRBV5-1	TRBJ2-7	TGCGCCAGCAGCTTGGATCCGACAGGGGAACGGGAACAGTACTTC	CASSLDPTGEREQYF
-	-	TRBV7-6	TRBJ2-7	TGTGCCAGCAGCTTAGTCCCGCTATACTCCTACGAGCAGTACTTC	CASSLVPLYSYEQYF
-	-	TRBV7-5	TRBJ2-1	TGTGTCAGAAGCGCACAATCAGGGGAAAAGTCCTACAATGAGCAGTTCTTC	CVRSAQSGEKSYNEQFF
-	-	TRBV21-1	TRBJ1-2	TGTGCCAGCATCTCCCAGGGGGCTAATGGCTACACCTTC	CASISQGANGYTF
TRBD1	-	TRBV6-5	TRBJ1-1	TGTGCCAGCGGGCAGGGGGTAGTTTATCCTGAAGCTTTCTTT	CASGQGVVYPEAFF
TRBD1	-	TRBV7-3	TRBJ1-3	TGTGCCAGCAGCGCGACAGGGGGCCCGAGCTCTGGAAACACCATATATTTT	CASSATGGPSSGNTIYF
-	-	TRBV19	TRBJ2-1	TGTGCCAGTAAAACTCTCCGGGACACAGCTTACAATGAGCAGTTCTTC	CASKTLRDTAYNEQFF
TRBD1	-	TRBV6-5	TRBJ1-4	TGTGCCAGCAGCCGTGGGACAGATGAAAAACTGTTTTTT	CASSRGTDEKLFF
-	-	TRBV7-9	TRBJ1-1	TGTGCCAGCAGGGCGAGACAGTCCCCCCACACTGAAGCTTTCTTT	CASRARQSPHTEAFF
-	-	TRBV28	TRBJ1-5	TGTGCCAGCAGAAACCCAAACCGGGGGACCGGTAATCAGCCCCAGCATTTT	CASRNPNRGTGNQPQHF
-	-	TRBV11-2	TRBJ2-5	TGTGCCAGCAGCTTTGACGGGCGGGGTGGAGGGGAGACCCAGTACTTC	CASSFDGRGGGETQYF
TRBD2	-	TRBV9	TRBJ2-2	TGTGCCAGCACCCAGCGGGGGGACACGAACACCGGGGAGCTGTTTTTT	CASTQRGDTNTGELFF
-	-	TRBV5-4	TRBJ2-2	TGTGCCAGCAGCTCGGGACTTGCGAACACCGGGGAGCTGTTTTTT	CASSSGLANTGELFF
-	-	TRBV14	TRBJ2-5	TGTGCCAGCAGCCAAGGGGTACTAGGGGAGACCCAGTACTTC	CASSQGVLGETQYF
-	few	TRBV28	TRBJ1-2	TGTGCCAGCAGTGTGGGACTGTCTAACTATGGCTACACCTTC	CASSVGLSNYGYTF
-	-	TRBV10-3	TRBJ1-6	TGTGCCATCACGTCCACAGAAACTAATTCACCCCTCCACTTT	CAITSTETNSPLHF
TRBD1	-	TRBV10-3	TRBJ2-2	TGTGCCATCAGACCAGACCAGGGGGCGGGCGGGGAGCTGTTTTTT	CAIRPDQGAGGELFF
TRBD2	-	TRBV19	TRBJ2-3	TGTGCCAGTAGTGCGGGGGGCACAGATACGCAGTATTTT	CASSAGGTDTQYF
-	-	TRBV7-3	TRBJ1-4	TGTGCCAGCAGCTTGATTGCCCAACGGGACATGAATGAAAAACTGTTTTTT	CASSLIAQRDMNEKLFF
-	-	TRBV3-1/TRBV3-2	TRBJ1-2	TGTGCCAGCAGCCAAACCAGGGTTAACTATGGCTACACCTTC	CASSQTRVNYGYTF
TRBD2	-	TRBV9	TRBJ2-5	TGTGCCAGCAGCCCTAGGGATGATAGCGGGAGACAGACCCAGTACTTC	CASSPRDDSGRQTQYF
TRBD1	-	TRBV6-5	TRBJ1-6	TGTGCCAGCTCGAGGACAGGGGTCGGGACACCCCTCCACTTT	CASSRTGVGTPLHF
-	-	TRBV6-6	TRBJ2-7	TGTGCCAGCAGGCGGCTTAGCTCCTACGAGCAGTACTTC	CASRRLSSYEQYF
-	-	TRBV10-3	TRBJ1-5	TGTGCCATCAGTGAGTCCGGGGGCAATCAGCCCCAGCATTTT	CAISESGGNQPQHF
TRBD2	-	TRBV28	TRBJ2-1	TGTGCCAGCAGTCCCTATTGGGGACTAGCGGAGACTTACAATGAGCAGTTCTTC	CASSPYWGLAETYNEQFF
-	-	TRBV3-1/TRBV3-2	TRBJ2-7	TGTGCCAGCAGCCAAGATCGCGGCGGGCTATCCTACGAGCAGTACTTC	CASSQDRGGLSYEQYF
TRBD1	-	TRBV7-2	TRBJ1-2	TGTGCCAGCAGCTTGCCCGGACAGGCCTCCTATGGCTACACCTTC	CASSLPGQASYGYTF
-	once	TRBV9	TRBJ2-1	TGTGCCAGCAGCGTAGGGAGGGGCTCCTACAATGAGCAGTTCTTC	CASSVGRGSYNEQFF
TRBD1	-	TRBV15	TRBJ2-5	TGTGCCACCAGCAGCCCAGTGAGGGGGCGGCAAGAGACCCAGTACTTC	CATSSPVRGRQETQYF
TRBD2	-	TRBV2	TRBJ2-1	TGTGCCAGCACCCCGGGAGGAGAGCAGTTCTTC	CASTPGGEQFF
TRBD1	few	TRBV9	TRBJ2-5	TGTGCCAGCAGCCCCCGACAGGGACGTAGAGAGACCCAGTACTTC	CASSPRQGRRETQYF
-	-	TRBV9	TRBJ2-1	TGTGCCAGCAGCGTTCGGGGATACAATGAGCAGTTCTTC	CASSVRGYNEQFF
-	-	TRBV12-3/TRBV12-4	TRBJ1-1	TGTGCCAGCAGCCGGCAGGCGACTGAAGCTTTCTTT	CASSRQATEAFF
TRBD1	-	TRBV7-2	TRBJ2-1	TGTGCCAGCAGTTTGGGGACAGCCTTCTATGAGCAGTTCTTC	CASSLGTAFYEQFF
-	-	TRBV5-5	TRBJ2-7	TGTGCCAGCAGCTTGTTAGCAGGGATTGGGGTCGACGAGCAGTACTTC	CASSLLAGIGVDEQYF